This T cell receptor (beta chain) was documented in a study of blood T cells in healthy people across ages. Study outcomes and limitations: Long-lived donors exceeded aged donors in naive CD4+ cells and diversity.

Through a sample-barcoded 5' primer and a J-beta primer mix, a second PCR was run for roughly 6 to 11 cycles. A tag from a template-switch adaptor with 12 random nucleotides marked each cDNA molecule. Each sample yielded at least 2.5 million CDR3-containing paired-end reads. TCRdb reanalysed the 5' RACE reads using MiXCR and keeps one entry per CDR3 protein. In the table there are around 1.5 million distinct CDR3 sequences, about 35% of which are singletons. This clonotype was counted between two and nine times. What it binds is not known. Every donor gave 9.5 to 10 milliliters of peripheral blood. The sequenced sample consisted of blood. This clonotype was sampled from a woman aged 25 to 39 in good health.

DNA of the CDR3: TGCGCCAGCAGCCACGGGACAGGGGTAGACTACGAGCAGTACTTC. Protein: CASSHGTGVDYEQYF. J is TRBJ2-7 and V is TRBV5-1, with TRBD1 matching 10 bases. The ends lost 4 bases at V and 3 bases at J; junction bases unmatched: 7. The CDR3 sequence is 15 residues long. Germline V gives CDR1 SGHRS, CDR2 YFSETQ.